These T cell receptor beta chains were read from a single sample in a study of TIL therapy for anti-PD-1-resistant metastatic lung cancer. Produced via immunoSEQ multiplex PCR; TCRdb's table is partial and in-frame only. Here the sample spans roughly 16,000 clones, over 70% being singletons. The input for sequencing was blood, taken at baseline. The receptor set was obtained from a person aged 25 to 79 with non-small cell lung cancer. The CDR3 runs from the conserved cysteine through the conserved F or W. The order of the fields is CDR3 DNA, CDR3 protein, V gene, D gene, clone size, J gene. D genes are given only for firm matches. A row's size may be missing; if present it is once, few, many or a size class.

DNA: TGTGCCAGTAGTCCACAGGGACATCAAGAAAAACTGTTTTTT
CDR3: CASSPQGHQEKLFF
V: TRBV19
D: NA
size: NA
J: TRBJ1-4

DNA: TGTGCCAGCAGCGTCGGGCACTCCTCCTTGGATGAAAAACTGTTTTTT
CDR3: CASSVGHSSLDEKLFF
V: TRBV9
D: NA
size: NA
J: TRBJ1-4

DNA: TGTGCCAGCAGCTTAGTTCAGGGGGCCAAGGGGAACTATGGCTACACCTTC
CDR3: CASSLVQGAKGNYGYTF
V: TRBV13
D: TRBD1
size: NA
J: TRBJ1-2

DNA: TGTGCCAGTAGTTACGGCAACTACATGAACACTGAAGCTTTCTTT
CDR3: CASSYGNYMNTEAFF
V: TRBV19
D: NA
size: NA
J: TRBJ1-1

DNA: TGTGCCAGCAGTTACGGGGCAGGGATACCCTACGAGCAGTACTTC
CDR3: CASSYGAGIPYEQYF
V: TRBV6-6
D: NA
size: once
J: TRBJ2-7

DNA: TGTGCCACCAGCAGAGTCGGGGTTAACTATGGCTACACCTTC
CDR3: CATSRVGVNYGYTF
V: TRBV15
D: NA
size: NA
J: TRBJ1-2

DNA: TGTGCCAGTAGTAGCCAGGGCGCTCAGCCCCAGCATTTT
CDR3: CASSSQGAQPQHF
V: TRBV19
D: NA
size: NA
J: TRBJ1-5

DNA: TGTGCCAGCAGCGCCCAGGACAGGGGCCTAGAAGCTTTCTTT
CDR3: CASSAQDRGLEAFF
V: TRBV9
D: TRBD1
size: NA
J: TRBJ1-1

DNA: TGTGTCAGAAGCCCGGGGACAGGCCTCTCGGAGACCCAGTACTTC
CDR3: CVRSPGTGLSETQYF
V: TRBV7-5
D: NA
size: NA
J: TRBJ2-5

DNA: TGTGCCAGCAGTGCCGGGACGGGAGGCATCACTGAAGCTTTCTTT
CDR3: CASSAGTGGITEAFF
V: TRBV25-1
D: NA
size: few
J: TRBJ1-1

DNA: TGTGCCAGCAGCTTAGATCTGGGGGGAGGGCCCTCCTACGAGCAGTACTTC
CDR3: CASSLDLGGGPSYEQYF
V: TRBV11-3
D: TRBD2
size: NA
J: TRBJ2-7

DNA: TGTGCCAGTAGCACAGGGACTAATAATGAGCAGTTCTTC
CDR3: CASSTGTNNEQFF
V: TRBV19
D: NA
size: few
J: TRBJ2-1

DNA: TGTGCCAGCTCACCACTTTTTGTTGGCTCTGGGGCCAACGTCCTGACTTTC
CDR3: CASSPLFVGSGANVLTF
V: TRBV18
D: NA
size: NA
J: TRBJ2-6

DNA: TGCGCCAGCAGCTCCGGACAGGGGAAACACTTC
CDR3: CASSSGQGKHF
V: TRBV5-1
D: TRBD1
size: NA
J: TRBJ2-7

DNA: TGCGCCAGCAGCCAAGAAAGGGGACAGGGGATCACCGGGGAGCTGTTTTTT
CDR3: CASSQERGQGITGELFF
V: TRBV4-3
D: TRBD1
size: NA
J: TRBJ2-2

DNA: TGTGCCAGTACAGTCCAGGGGAACAACGAGCAGTTCTTC
CDR3: CASTVQGNNEQFF
V: TRBV19
D: NA
size: NA
J: TRBJ2-1

DNA: TGTGCCAGCAGTTATTCCTTGGGGGCTTACGAGCAGTACTTC
CDR3: CASSYSLGAYEQYF
V: TRBV6-5
D: NA
size: NA
J: TRBJ2-7

DNA: TGTGCCAGCAGCTTAATGACCGATCCAATCATAGCCAAAAACATTCAGTACTTC
CDR3: CASSLMTDPIIAKNIQYF
V: TRBV7-3
D: NA
size: NA
J: TRBJ2-4

DNA: TGTGCCATCAGTGAGTCTGGGGGGACGGCTTACAATGAGCAGTTCTTC
CDR3: CAISESGGTAYNEQFF
V: TRBV10-3
D: NA
size: NA
J: TRBJ2-1

DNA: TGTGCCAGCAGCGGGCCGGAGACTATGCACAATGAGCAGTTCTTC
CDR3: CASSGPETMHNEQFF
V: TRBV7-9
D: NA
size: NA
J: TRBJ2-1

DNA: TGTGCCAGCAGCGGCAAGACAGGGGGCGCCAACACCGGGGAGCTGTTTTTT
CDR3: CASSGKTGGANTGELFF
V: TRBV9
D: TRBD1
size: few
J: TRBJ2-2

DNA: TGTGCCATCAGCCGACCATCCTGGGACACTGAAGCTTTCTTT
CDR3: CAISRPSWDTEAFF
V: TRBV10-3
D: NA
size: NA
J: TRBJ1-1

DNA: TGTGCCAGCTCCCCCGTGGGGGAGCAACTGTATGATACGCAGTATTTT
CDR3: CASSPVGEQLYDTQYF
V: TRBV18
D: NA
size: NA
J: TRBJ2-3

DNA: TGTGCCAGCAGTTTAATGCGGACAGGGGACTATGGCTACACCTTC
CDR3: CASSLMRTGDYGYTF
V: TRBV28
D: TRBD1
size: NA
J: TRBJ1-2

DNA: TGTGCCAGCAGCTTAGTTGTGGGGGTCTTTAGTGAGACCCAGTACTTC
CDR3: CASSLVVGVFSETQYF
V: TRBV11-2
D: NA
size: NA
J: TRBJ2-5

DNA: TGTGCCAGCAGCTTATTGTCCGGGACAGGGGGTCACAATGAGCAGTTCTTC
CDR3: CASSLLSGTGGHNEQFF
V: TRBV11-2
D: TRBD1
size: NA
J: TRBJ2-1

DNA: TGTGCCAGCAGCCAAGGTGTTGCAGGCCCTTACAATGAGCAGTTCTTC
CDR3: CASSQGVAGPYNEQFF
V: TRBV4-2
D: NA
size: NA
J: TRBJ2-1

DNA: TGCGCCAGCAGCCTACAGGGGGCGGGTAGCACAGATACGCAGTATTTT
CDR3: CASSLQGAGSTDTQYF
V: TRBV4-3
D: TRBD1
size: NA
J: TRBJ2-3

DNA: TGCGCCAGCAGCTTGGCCCGGACAGATACGCAGTATTTT
CDR3: CASSLARTDTQYF
V: TRBV5-1
D: NA
size: NA
J: TRBJ2-3

DNA: TGCGCCAGCAGCTTACAGGGGTCGTATGATTCACCCCTCCACTTT
CDR3: CASSLQGSYDSPLHF
V: TRBV5-1
D: TRBD1
size: NA
J: TRBJ1-6

DNA: TGTGCCAGCAGCTCTTCTTGGGGGGGTGAGCAGTTCTTC
CDR3: CASSSSWGGEQFF
V: TRBV7-2
D: TRBD2
size: NA
J: TRBJ2-1

DNA: TGTGCCAGCAGCGTCCCCCGTACTGGAAGCTCCTACAATGAGCAGTTCTTC
CDR3: CASSVPRTGSSYNEQFF
V: TRBV9
D: NA
size: NA
J: TRBJ2-1

DNA: TGTGCCAGCAGCCCGGGACTAGCGGGGACCGGGGAGCTGTTTTTT
CDR3: CASSPGLAGTGELFF
V: TRBV14
D: TRBD2
size: NA
J: TRBJ2-2

DNA: TGCACCAGCAGTAAGAGGATGGTTTGCGGGGGTACAGATACGCAGTATTTT
CDR3: CTSSKRMVCGGTDTQYF
V: TRBV1
D: NA
size: NA
J: TRBJ2-3

DNA: TGTGCCTGGACCCCGCGGGGGTATAATTCACCCCTCCACTTT
CDR3: CAWTPRGYNSPLHF
V: TRBV30
D: NA
size: NA
J: TRBJ1-6

DNA: TGTGCCAGCAGCTTAGTTGCAACAGGACCTAACACTGAAGCTTTCTTT
CDR3: CASSLVATGPNTEAFF
V: TRBV7-2
D: NA
size: once
J: TRBJ1-1

DNA: TGTGCCAGCAGCTTAGCAGGGGACAGGGGGTATTCACCCCTCCACTTT
CDR3: CASSLAGDRGYSPLHF
V: TRBV11-3
D: TRBD1
size: NA
J: TRBJ1-6

DNA: TGTGCCAGCTCACCCTTAGCGTCGGGACAGGGGGCCTTTTCACCCCTCCACTTT
CDR3: CASSPLASGQGAFSPLHF
V: TRBV18
D: TRBD1
size: NA
J: TRBJ1-6

DNA: TGTGCCAGCAGTGTGATAGGGGCGAACACTGAAGCTTTCTTT
CDR3: CASSVIGANTEAFF
V: TRBV27
D: NA
size: once
J: TRBJ1-1

DNA: TGCGCCAGCAGCCAAGGGACTAGCGGGAGGGCCAATGAGCAGTTCTTC
CDR3: CASSQGTSGRANEQFF
V: TRBV5-4
D: TRBD2
size: few
J: TRBJ2-1

DNA: TGTGCCAGCAGTGAACGACTAGCGGGGACTGGTGAGCAGTTCTTC
CDR3: CASSERLAGTGEQFF
V: TRBV27
D: TRBD2
size: NA
J: TRBJ2-1

DNA: TGCGCCAGCAGCTGGGGGGGGCCACCCCAATACGAGCAGTACTTC
CDR3: CASSWGGPPQYEQYF
V: TRBV5-1
D: NA
size: NA
J: TRBJ2-7

DNA: TGTGCCATCACCCGTACTAATACAGGGGCCAGCGGTGGCTACACCTTC
CDR3: CAITRTNTGASGGYTF
V: TRBV10-3
D: TRBD1
size: NA
J: TRBJ1-2

DNA: TGTGCCAGCAGTTACACAAGGGAGGTCTCCTACGAGCAGTACTTC
CDR3: CASSYTREVSYEQYF
V: TRBV6-5
D: NA
size: NA
J: TRBJ2-7

DNA: TGCGCCAGGGGGGGGAGCCGCACAGATACGCAGTATTTT
CDR3: CARGGSRTDTQYF
V: TRBV10-1
D: TRBD2
size: NA
J: TRBJ2-3

DNA: TGTGCCAGCAGCGTAGAACCAGGACAGGGTTTTAATTCACCCCTCCACTTT
CDR3: CASSVEPGQGFNSPLHF
V: TRBV9
D: TRBD1
size: NA
J: TRBJ1-6

DNA: TGTGCCAGCAGCTCCGGGGCGGGTGGGATCCCAGATACGCAGTATTTT
CDR3: CASSSGAGGIPDTQYF
V: TRBV11-2
D: NA
size: NA
J: TRBJ2-3

DNA: TGCGCCAGCAGTGACCCTAGTGGGTCCTACAATGAGCAGTTCTTC
CDR3: CASSDPSGSYNEQFF
V: TRBV10-2
D: NA
size: NA
J: TRBJ2-1